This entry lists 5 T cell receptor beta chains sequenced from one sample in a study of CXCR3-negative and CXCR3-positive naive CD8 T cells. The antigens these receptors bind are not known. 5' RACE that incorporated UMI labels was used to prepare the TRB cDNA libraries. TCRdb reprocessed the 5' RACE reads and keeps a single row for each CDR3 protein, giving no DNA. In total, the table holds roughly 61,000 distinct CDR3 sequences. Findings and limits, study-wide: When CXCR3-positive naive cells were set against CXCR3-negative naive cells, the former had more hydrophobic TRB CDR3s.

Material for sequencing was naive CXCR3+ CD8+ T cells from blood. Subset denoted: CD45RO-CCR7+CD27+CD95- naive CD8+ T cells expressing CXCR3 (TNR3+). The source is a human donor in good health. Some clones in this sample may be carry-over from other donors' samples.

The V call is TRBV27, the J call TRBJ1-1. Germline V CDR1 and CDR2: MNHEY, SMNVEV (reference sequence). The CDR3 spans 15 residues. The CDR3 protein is CASSQESILPTEAFF.

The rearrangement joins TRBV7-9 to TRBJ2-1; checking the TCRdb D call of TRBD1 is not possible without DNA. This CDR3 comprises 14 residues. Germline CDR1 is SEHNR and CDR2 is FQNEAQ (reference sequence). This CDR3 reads CDDTGGRPYNEQFF.

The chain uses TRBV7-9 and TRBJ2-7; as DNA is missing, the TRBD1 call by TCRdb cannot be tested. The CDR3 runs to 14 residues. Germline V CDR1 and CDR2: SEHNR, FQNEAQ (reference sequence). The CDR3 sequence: CASSFGPGSYEQYF. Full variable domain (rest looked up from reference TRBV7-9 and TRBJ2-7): DTGVSQNPRHKITKRGQNVTFRCDPISEHNRLYWYRQTLGQGPEFLTYFQNEAQLEKSRLLSDRFSAERPKGSFSTLEIQRTEQGDSAMYLCASSFGPGSYEQYFGPGTRLTVT.

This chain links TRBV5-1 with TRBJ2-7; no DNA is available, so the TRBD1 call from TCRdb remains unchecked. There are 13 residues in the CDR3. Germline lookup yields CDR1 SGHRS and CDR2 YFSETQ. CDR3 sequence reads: CASMTEGAREQYF.

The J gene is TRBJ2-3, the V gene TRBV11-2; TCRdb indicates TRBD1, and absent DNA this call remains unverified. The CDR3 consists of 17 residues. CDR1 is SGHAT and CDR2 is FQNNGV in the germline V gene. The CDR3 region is CASSLADRGQSTDTQYF.